These 27 T cell receptor beta chains were all obtained from the same sample, sequenced in a study of blood T cell repertoires in COVID-19. Some clones are missing from TCRdb's copy, which holds only in-frame ones; the method was immunoSEQ multiplex PCR. The sample records fewer than 250,000 clones, roughly 84% being singletons. The sample was PBMCs or T cells enriched from blood (not recorded which). The receptors originated from a woman younger than 45 who had recovered from COVID-19.

This chain connects TRBV10-3 to TRBJ2-7, with no clear D. The CDR3 covers 12 residues. Trimming cost V 5 bases and J 2 bases, with 7 bases left between them. CDR1 is ENHRY, CDR2 SYGVKD, per germline. The DNA for the CDR3 is TGTGCCATCAGTCGCCCTACCTACGAGCAGTACTTC. It specifies CAISRPTYEQYF.

Here the CDR3 DNA reads TGCGCCAGCCGGTGGGCCTCTGGAAACACCATATATTTT. This codes for CASRWASGNTIYF. The V and J genes are TRBV5-1 and TRBJ1-3, with D unresolved. The germline V gene encodes CDR1 SGHRS and CDR2 YFSETQ. Trimming pared 7 bases from V and 0 bases from J, leaving 8 bases between. This CDR3 region has 13 residues. The whole variable domain, filled in from reference TRBV5-1 and TRBJ1-3, reads KAGVTQTPRYLIKTRGQQVTLSCSPISGHRSVSWYQQTPGQGLQFLFEYFSETQRNKGNFPGRFSGRQFSNSRSEMNVSTLELGDSALYLCASRWASGNTIYFGEGSWLTVV.

The genes are TRBV18 and TRBJ1-6, with D possibly matching TRBD1 (5 bases). Germline lookup yields CDR1 KGHSH and CDR2 LQKENI. CDR3 size: 14 residues. Between the trimmed V and J ends, which lost 4 bases and 5 bases, there was a span of 9 bases. The CDR3: CASSLTVDNSPLHF. The CDR3 bases are TGTGCCAGCTCACTGACAGTGGATAATTCACCCCTCCACTTT.

The V and J genes are TRBV6-4 and TRBJ1-6; 9 nucleotides agree with TRBD1. CDR1 and CDR2 (germline): MRHNA, SNTAGT. CDR3 size: 17 residues. Losses at the gene ends were 2 bases for V and 6 bases for J; bases not matched to a gene: 8. The CDR3 protein is CASSDRPGTGFNSPLHF. The CDR3 coding sequence is TGTGCCAGCAGTGACCGTCCCGGGACAGGGTTTAATTCACCCCTCCACTTT.

The rearrangement joins TRBV10-2 to TRBJ1-5, with a tentative D call TRBD1 (6 bases). From germline, CDR1 is WSHSY and CDR2 SAAADI. V was shortened by 4 bases and J by 2 bases, with 12 bases between the two germline ends. This CDR3 region has 15 residues. This CDR3 is CASSAAGGGNQPQHF. The CDR3 region has the DNA TGCGCCAGCAGTGCGGCGGGGGGCGGCAATCAGCCCCAGCATTTT.

The chain recombines TRBV9 with TRBJ2-7; tentative D call: TRBD2 (5 bases). Trimming pared 5 bases from V and 2 bases from J, leaving 14 bases between. CDR1 and CDR2 from the germline V gene are SGDLS and YYNGEE. CDR3 length: 14 residues. The CDR3 sequence is CASSRETGTYEQYF. DNA for the CDR3: TGTGCCAGCAGTAGAGAGACGGGAACCTACGAGCAGTACTTC.

This clone was detected a few times. The V call is TRBV2, the J call TRBJ2-1; TRBD2 aligns across 14 bases. CDR3 length: 19 residues. J lost 4 bases, V lost 2 bases, and 10 bases had no gene match. Per the germline V gene, CDR1 is SNHLY and CDR2 is FYNNEI. CDR3 sequence: CASSERRLAGGSLYNEQFF. In nucleotides, the CDR3 is TGTGCCAGCAGTGAACGGCGACTAGCGGGAGGGAGCCTGTACAATGAGCAGTTCTTC.

This clone was observed a handful of times. This chain joins TRBV18 and TRBJ2-3; 8 nucleotides line up with TRBD2. This CDR3 is built from 18 residues. Germline V gene sequence: CDR1 KGHSH, CDR2 LQKENI. V was clipped by 3 bases and J by 4 bases; unmatched bases: 15. The CDR3 here is CASSPPRQRGPRADTQYF. In nucleotides, the CDR3 is TGTGCCAGCTCACCCCCCCGTCAGCGGGGGCCTCGGGCAGATACGCAGTATTTT.

The chain recombines TRBV10-3 with TRBJ2-1; 8 positions match TRBD2. The CDR3 is 18 amino acids. Trimming at V came to 0 bases and at J to 5 bases, leaving 12 bases not matched to a gene. CDR1 ENHRY and CDR2 SYGVKD come from the germline V gene. The DNA for the CDR3 is TGTGCCATCAGTGAGTCGATATCTGGCGGGAGGACGGACAATGAGCAGTTCTTC. Its translation: CAISESISGGRTDNEQFF.

The rearrangement links TRBV9 to TRBJ1-6; no definite D call. This CDR3 has 17 residues. Germline CDR1 is SGDLS and CDR2 is YYNGEE. V lost 3 bases and J lost 5, with 18 bases in between. DNA for the CDR3: TGTGCCAGCAGCGAGCGGGCCAGAAACTTAAATAATTCACCCCTCCACTTT. Its protein is CASSERARNLNNSPLHF.

The chain employs TRBV28 and TRBJ1-5, with D perhaps matching TRBD1 (5 bases). Per germline, CDR1 MDHEN and CDR2 SYDVKM. V was cut by 10 bases and J by 1 base, with 17 bases left in between. The CDR3 contains 15 residues. The DNA for the CDR3 is TGTGCCACCAAGGGGTGGATGCGGAGCAATCAGCCCCAGCATTTT. Amino acid sequence: CATKGWMRSNQPQHF. The full variable domain, with the rest looked up from reference TRBV28 and TRBJ1-5, is DVKVTQSSRYLVKRTGEKVFLECVQDMDHENMFWYRQDPGLGLRLIYFSYDVKMKEKGDIPEGYSVSREKKERFSLILESASTNQTSMYLCATKGWMRSNQPQHFGDGTRLSIL.

The chain joins TRBV28 to TRBJ2-3; 9 positions match TRBD2. The V and J ends lost 5 bases and 1 base, in that order; junction bases with no gene match: 1. This CDR3 contains 14 residues. Germline CDR1 and CDR2: MDHEN and SYDVKM. CDR3 sequence: CASSTSGRTDTQYF. CDR3 coding DNA: TGTGCCAGCAGTACTAGCGGGCGCACAGATACGCAGTATTTT.

The rearrangement links TRBV6-1 to TRBJ1-5, with D perhaps matching TRBD1 (5 bases). CDR1 MNHNS and CDR2 SASEGT come from the germline V gene. CDR3 size: 14 residues. V was clipped by 1 base and J by 7 bases, with 11 bases between them. The CDR3 region is CASSEVRGRQPQHF. The CDR3 nucleotides are TGTGCCAGCAGTGAAGTAAGGGGCCGGCAGCCCCAGCATTTT.

The chain combines TRBV7-9 with TRBJ1-3; TRBD1 aligns across 7 bases. Germline CDR1 is SEHNR and CDR2 is FQNEAQ (reference sequence). V dropped 1 base and J dropped 0; count of bases not matched to a gene: 6. There are 17 residues in the CDR3. The DNA of the CDR3 is TGTGCCAGCAGCTTAGGAACAGGGGACTTCTCTGGAAACACCATATATTTT. It codes for CASSLGTGDFSGNTIYF. Based on the CDR3 plus reference TRBV7-9 and TRBJ1-3, the full variable domain is DTGVSQNPRHKITKRGQNVTFRCDPISEHNRLYWYRQTLGQGPEFLTYFQNEAQLEKSRLLSDRFSAERPKGSFSTLEIQRTEQGDSAMYLCASSLGTGDFSGNTIYFGEGSWLTVV.

This rearrangement joins TRBV5-8 to TRBJ2-4, with 8 bases fitting TRBD2. This CDR3 is 14 amino acids long. V was pared by 4 bases and J by 15 bases, with 15 bases of the junction left unmatched. Germline V gives CDR1 SGHTS, CDR2 YDEGEE. DNA of the CDR3: TGTGCCAGCAGCGATCTCGGGACTAGAAGGGGTTGGTACTTC. It is translated as CASSDLGTRRGWYF.

The rearrangement uses TRBV7-2 and TRBJ2-3, with 12 bases identical to TRBD2. The CDR3 consists of 19 residues. V gave up 1 base and J gave up 0 bases; unmatched junction bases: 8. Per germline, CDR1 SGHTA and CDR2 FQGNSA. The CDR3 is CASSLGLAGARASTDTQYF. In DNA form, the CDR3 reads TGTGCCAGCAGCTTAGGACTAGCGGGGGCCCGTGCTAGCACAGATACGCAGTATTTT. The full variable domain, rest sourced from reference TRBV7-2 and TRBJ2-3, is GAGVSQSPSNKVTEKGKDVELRCDPISGHTALYWYRQSLGQGLEFLIYFQGNSAPDKSGLPSDRFSAERTGGSVSTLTIQRTQQEDSAVYLCASSLGLAGARASTDTQYFGPGTRLTVL.

This chain joins TRBV5-1 and TRBJ1-2; perhaps TRBD1 as D (6 bases). V lost 7 bases and J lost 7, with 32 bases in between. CDR3 length: 18 amino acids. Germline V gene data show CDR1 as SGHRS and CDR2 as YFSETQ. The CDR3 DNA reads as TGCGCCAGCGGCCTACTCGCGCTACAGGGTGCGGATCTGGGTGGCTACACCTTC. Translated: CASGLLALQGADLGGYTF.

This chain joins TRBV5-1 and TRBJ2-1; 8 nucleotides align to TRBD1. The CDR3 length is 14 residues. Per germline, CDR1 SGHRS and CDR2 YFSETQ. The ends lost 4 bases at V and 7 bases at J; junction bases unmatched: 7. The CDR3, as DNA: TGCGCCAGCAGCAGTCAGGGGGCGCCTAATGAGCAGTTCTTC. Translated: CASSSQGAPNEQFF.

The chain joins TRBV3-1 (or the pseudogene TRBV3-2) to TRBJ1-1, with TRBD1 identical over 7 bases. The V segment lost 10 bases and the J segment 1 base; nucleotides outside the gene matches: 3. This CDR3 contains 12 residues. Germline-derived CDR1 and CDR2 are LGHDT and YNNKEL (reference sequence). The CDR3 spells CATRTGNTEAFF. Here the CDR3 DNA reads TGTGCCACTAGGACAGGGAACACTGAAGCTTTCTTT.

This chain joins TRBV19 and TRBJ2-2; D perhaps matches TRBD1 (6 bases). The CDR3 spans 14 residues. From germline, CDR1 is LNHDA and CDR2 SQIVND (reference sequence). Deletions cut 5 bases from V and 4 bases from J, with 11 bases between. CDR3 sequence (DNA): TGTGCCAGTAGTGCAGGGGTAGGCACCGGGGAGCTGTTTTTT. Translating it yields CASSAGVGTGELFF.

In this sample, this clone turned up once. The gene calls are TRBV29-1 and TRBJ1-5, with TRBD1 as a possible D gene (5 bases). V gave up 7 bases and J gave up 2 bases, with 15 bases separating them. Germline-derived CDR1 and CDR2 are SQVTM and ANQGSEA. There are 14 residues in the CDR3. The CDR3 sequence: CSAKGSGGNQPQHF. The CDR3, as DNA: TGCAGCGCCAAGGGTTCGGGGGGCAATCAGCCCCAGCATTTT.

V and J are TRBV7-2 and TRBJ2-7; D is unresolved. Per germline, CDR1 SGHTA and CDR2 FQGNSA. This CDR3 is 15 amino acids long. V shed 5 bases and J shed 0 bases, with 14 bases lying between them. The CDR3 bases are TGTGCCAGCAGCACCTCGGCGGCGAGCTCCTACGAGCAGTACTTC. This codes for CASSTSAASSYEQYF.

The chain employs TRBV24-1 and TRBJ1-1; 7 bases match TRBD1. Germline V gene lookup returns CDR1 KGHDR and CDR2 SFDVKD. With V trimmed by 8 bases and J by 4 bases, 6 bases remained unmatched. This CDR3 comprises 13 residues. The CDR3 coding sequence is TGTGCCACCACCTCAGGACAGGCCACTGAAGCTTTCTTT. Translated, it gives CATTSGQATEAFF.

CDR3 nucleotide sequence: TGTGCCAGCAGGGGGACCAGGGGGCTAATTAATCAGCCCCAGCATTTT. Translation gives CASRGTRGLINQPQHF. The chain employs TRBV2 and TRBJ1-5; the match to TRBD1 covers 8 bases. The CDR3 length is 16 residues. Trimming removed 6 bases from V and 4 bases from J; junction bases left unmatched: 11. Germline V gene lookup returns CDR1 SNHLY and CDR2 FYNNEI.

V usage is TRBV11-3 and J usage is TRBJ2-3, with D unresolved. CDR3 length: 14 residues. The germline V gene encodes CDR1 SGHNT and CDR2 YENEEA. V lost 5 bases and J 2 bases, leaving 11 bases between the germline ends. CDR3 sequence reads: CASSPRHDTDTQYF. CDR3 bases: TGTGCCAGCAGCCCCCGACACGACACAGATACGCAGTATTTT. The full variable domain, with the rest looked up from reference TRBV11-3 and TRBJ2-3, is EAGVVQSPRYKIIEKKQPVAFWCNPISGHNTLYWYLQNLGQGPELLIRYENEEAVDDSQLPKDRFSAERLKGVDSTLKIQPAELGDSAVYLCASSPRHDTDTQYFGPGTRLTVL.

The chain has TRBV27 and TRBJ1-2; 7 bases map to TRBD1. V gave up 2 bases and J gave up 6 bases; unmatched junction bases: 3. Germline V lookup: CDR1 MNHEY, CDR2 SMNVEV (reference sequence). This CDR3 spans 13 amino acids. The CDR3 protein is CASSLGRGNGYTF. The CDR3 DNA is TGTGCCAGCAGTTTAGGCAGGGGGAATGGCTACACCTTC.

The chain uses TRBV6-5 and TRBJ2-3; D is perhaps TRBD1 (5 bases). The CDR3 covers 14 residues. In germline, CDR1 is MNHEY, CDR2 SVGAGI. V was shortened by 4 bases and J by 0 bases, with 8 bases between the two germline ends. CDR3 nucleotides: TGTGCCAGCAGTTTGAAGGGGAGCACAGATACGCAGTATTTT. Its protein product is CASSLKGSTDTQYF.